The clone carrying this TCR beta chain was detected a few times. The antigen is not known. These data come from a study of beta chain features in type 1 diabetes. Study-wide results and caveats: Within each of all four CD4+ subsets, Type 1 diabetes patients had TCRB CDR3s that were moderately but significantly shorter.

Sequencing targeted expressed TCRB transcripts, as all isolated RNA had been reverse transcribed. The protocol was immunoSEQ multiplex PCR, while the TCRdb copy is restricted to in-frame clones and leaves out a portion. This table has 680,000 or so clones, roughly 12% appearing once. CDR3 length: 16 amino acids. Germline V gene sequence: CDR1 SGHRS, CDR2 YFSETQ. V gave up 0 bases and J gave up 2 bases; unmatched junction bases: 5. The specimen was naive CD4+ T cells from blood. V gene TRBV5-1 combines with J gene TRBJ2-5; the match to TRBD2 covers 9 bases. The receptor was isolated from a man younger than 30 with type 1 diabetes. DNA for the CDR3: TGCGCCAGCAGCTTGGTTCTAGCGGGGTCTCAAGAGACCCAGTACTTC. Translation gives CASSLVLAGSQETQYF. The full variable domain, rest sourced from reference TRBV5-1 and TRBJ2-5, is KAGVTQTPRYLIKTRGQQVTLSCSPISGHRSVSWYQQTPGQGLQFLFEYFSETQRNKGNFPGRFSGRQFSNSRSEMNVSTLELGDSALYLCASSLVLAGSQETQYFGPGTRLLVL.